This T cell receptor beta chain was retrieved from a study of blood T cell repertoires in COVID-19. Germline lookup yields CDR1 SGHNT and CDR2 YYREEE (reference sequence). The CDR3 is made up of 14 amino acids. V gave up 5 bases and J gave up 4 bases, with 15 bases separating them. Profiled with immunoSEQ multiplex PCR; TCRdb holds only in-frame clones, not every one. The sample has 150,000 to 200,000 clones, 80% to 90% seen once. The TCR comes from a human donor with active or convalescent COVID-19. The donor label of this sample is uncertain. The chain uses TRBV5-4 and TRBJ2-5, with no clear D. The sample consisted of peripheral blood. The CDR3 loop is CASRPDKNLETQYF. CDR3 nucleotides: TGTGCCAGCAGGCCTGATAAAAACTTAGAGACCCAGTACTTC.